This record looks at one T cell receptor beta chain sequence and its context. Its target is not known. This sample was included in a study of memory CD4+ T cells and cytomegalovirus serostatus. Whole-study context: This sample comes from healthy Belgian adults, 9 CMV seropositive, approximately 25 seronegative. Findings of the study overall: CD4+ memory repertoires contained about 40% of the 164 reported CMV TCRbeta sequences.

Assay used: immunoSEQ multiplex PCR; TCRdb lists only in-frame clones, some missing. The sample lists about 82,000 clones; 65% to 85% were seen once. The CDR3 totals 14 residues. Deletions cut 1 base from V and 7 bases from J, with 16 bases between. Germline CDR1 is GTSNPN and CDR2 is SVGIG (reference sequence). Single viable CD3+CD4+CD8-CD45RO+ cells were sorted as the memory CD4+ T cells. Total CD4+ T cells were enriched by CD4 positive selection. Sequenced material: memory CD4+ T cells from blood. V and J are TRBV30 and TRBJ1-2, with a tentative D call TRBD1 (6 bases). This TCR was recovered from an adult in good health and CMV-seronegative. The CDR3 sequence is CAWSALRTDPGYTF. The CDR3 DNA reads TGTGCCTGGAGTGCCCTCAGGACAGACCCTGGCTACACCTTC. The full variable domain, with the rest looked up from reference TRBV30 and TRBJ1-2, is SQTIHQWPATLVQPVGSPLSLECTVEGTSNPNLYWYRQAAGRGLQLLFYSVGIGQISSEVPQNLSASRPQDRQFILSSKKLLLSDSGFYLCAWSALRTDPGYTFGSGTRLTVV.